This paragraph covers one T cell receptor beta chain sequence. The CDR3 sequence is 15 residues long. Germline CDR1 is KGHSH and CDR2 is LQKENI. Losses at the gene ends were 3 bases for V and 3 bases for J; bases not matched to a gene: 6. This sample was taken from a study of technical replicates of blood from several donors. Sequenced by immunoSEQ multiplex PCR; TCRdb stores in-frame clones only, minus some. The repertoire holds roughly 76,000 clones, with 85% to 95% as singletons. The sequence came from a human donor in good health. The chain couples TRBV18 to TRBJ1-1; 8 bases are shared with TRBD1. Input material: T cells isolated from PBMCs. The CDR3 is CASSPRTGRDTEAFF. CDR3 coding DNA: TGTGCCAGCTCACCGCGGACAGGGCGGGACACTGAAGCTTTCTTT.